These T cell receptor beta chains were read from a single sample in a study of sequential checkpoint blockade in melanoma. Libraries were prepared by immunoSEQ multiplex PCR; TCRdb keeps only in-frame clonotypes and omits some of them. This sample yields over 20,000 clones, of which 80% are seen a single time; around 30% belongs to the top ten. The sample consisted of CD8+ T cells sorted from blood (inferred from file names), taken from a patient given nivolumab and ipilimumab in sequence. These receptor sequences come from a human donor with melanoma. Both conserved end residues are part of each CDR3. The D gene is left open where the match is weak. The size entry is marked missing in some rows and otherwise reads once, few, many or a size class.

>TRBJ2-2|TRBV9|-|-
TGTGCCAGCAGCGTCCCCCGGACAGTTGCGAACACCGGGGAGCTGTTTTTT
CASSVPRTVANTGELFF
>TRBJ2-7|TRBV9|-|TRBD2
TGTGCCAGCAGCGGTGGACTAGCGGGGGGCTACGAGCAGTACTTC
CASSGGLAGGYEQYF
>TRBJ2-7|TRBV7-2|-|TRBD2
TGTGCCAGCAGCTGGGGCCTACTAGCGGGAGTTCTCTACGAGCAGTACTTC
CASSWGLLAGVLYEQYF
>TRBJ2-1|TRBV9|-|-
TGTGCCAGCAGCGTAGGGGAGTACCTTCGGGATGAGCAGTTCTTC
CASSVGEYLRDEQFF
>TRBJ1-1|TRBV15|-|-
TGTGCCACCAGCAGAGATCTTCGGGCTGAAGCTTTCTTT
CATSRDLRAEAFF
>TRBJ1-5|TRBV27|-|TRBD1
TGTGCCAGCAGTTTAGTCCTGGGACAGGGGGCATTGGGTCAGCCCCAGCATTTT
CASSLVLGQGALGQPQHF
>TRBJ2-7|TRBV13|-|-
TGTGCCAGCAGCCCGAACCCGGGTGCCTACGAGCAGTACTTC
CASSPNPGAYEQYF
>TRBJ2-5|TRBV7-9|-|TRBD2
TGTGCCAGCGCCGGGACTAGCATTGGGCGCCAAGAGACCCAGTACTTC
CASAGTSIGRQETQYF
>TRBJ2-7|TRBV5-1|-|-
TGCGCCAGCAGCTTGGCCGTCGGAACAGGGTGGTACGAGCAGTACTTC
CASSLAVGTGWYEQYF
>TRBJ2-5|TRBV28|-|TRBD2
TGTGCCAGCAGTTTATTACTAGCGGTTCAAGAGACCCAGTACTTC
CASSLLLAVQETQYF
>TRBJ2-7|TRBV27|-|TRBD1
TGTGCCAGCAGTACTCGCGACAGGGGCCCCTACGAGCAGTACTTC
CASSTRDRGPYEQYF
>TRBJ2-7|TRBV5-6|-|-
TGTGCCAGCAGCTTGGGGGACTACGAGCAGTACTTC
CASSLGDYEQYF
>TRBJ1-5|TRBV27|few|-
TGTGCCAGCAAAGGGCTAGAGGGAGGCAATCAGCCCCAGCATTTT
CASKGLEGGNQPQHF
>TRBJ2-1|TRBV10-3|-|TRBD2
TGTGCCATCCGGACTAGCGGGGAATCCTACAATGAGCAGTTCTTC
CAIRTSGESYNEQFF
>TRBJ2-7|TRBV27|-|-
TGTGCCAGCAGTTTATTCACCGGGTCTCCACCCTACGAGCAGTACTTC
CASSLFTGSPPYEQYF
>TRBJ1-5|TRBV6-5|-|TRBD1
TGTGCCAGCAGTTACGGACAGGGAATCAATCAGCCCCAGCATTTT
CASSYGQGINQPQHF
>TRBJ2-2|TRBV19|-|-
TGTGCAAGTGGGGGGTTTTGGAACACCGGGGAGCTGTTTTTT
CASGGFWNTGELFF
>TRBJ2-7|TRBV4-2|-|-
TGTGCCAGCAGCCAAGAAGGGGGTGTGTATCGGGAGCAGTACTTC
CASSQEGGVYREQYF
>TRBJ2-5|TRBV5-6|-|-
TGTGCCAGCAGCTTGGCCGCAGGGATGGAGACCCAGTACTTC
CASSLAAGMETQYF
>TRBJ2-7|TRBV9|-|TRBD2
TGTGCCAGCAGCCCCTGGGGCGGGAGCGCCTACGAGCAGTACTTC
CASSPWGGSAYEQYF
>TRBJ1-6|TRBV28|-|-
TGTGCCAGCAGTTTGGTGTTGCGGGATTCACCCCTCCACTTT
CASSLVLRDSPLHF
>TRBJ1-1|TRBV10-3|-|-
TGTGCCATCAGTGAGGAGGCCAACACTGAAGCTTTCTTT
CAISEEANTEAFF
>TRBJ2-7|TRBV29-1|-|-
TGCAGCGTTGAAGACCCCTACGGGCAGTACTTC
CSVEDPYGQYF
>TRBJ2-6|TRBV5-1|few|TRBD1
TGCGCCAGCAGCACAGGGGGTGGGGCCAACGTCCTGACTTTC
CASSTGGGANVLTF
>TRBJ1-2|TRBV5-1|-|TRBD1
TGCGCCAGCAGCTTGGTTGGGACAGGCTTTCCCAACTATGGCTACACCTTC
CASSLVGTGFPNYGYTF
>TRBJ2-5|TRBV27|-|-
TGTGCCAGCAGCGGGGGGCAGGGAGAGACCCAGTACTTC
CASSGGQGETQYF
>TRBJ1-1|TRBV7-2|-|TRBD1
TGTGCCAGCAGCGTTACAGGGGGCTCGAACACTGAAGCTTTCTTT
CASSVTGGSNTEAFF
>TRBJ1-5|TRBV28|once|TRBD1
TGTGCCAGCAGTTCACAGGGGGCGAGTCAGCCCCAGCATTTT
CASSSQGASQPQHF
>TRBJ2-1|TRBV28|once|-
TGTGCCAGCAGGGGCAGGGGAAGAGGAAATGAGCAGTTCTTC
CASRGRGRGNEQFF
>TRBJ2-1|TRBV14|-|-
TGTGCCAGCAGCCAAGATGGACAGCGGTCCTACAATGAGCAGTTCTTC
CASSQDGQRSYNEQFF
>TRBJ1-1|TRBV10-3|few|TRBD1
TGTGCCATCAGTGAGGGACAGGGAGGGACTGAAGCTTTCTTT
CAISEGQGGTEAFF
>TRBJ1-3|TRBV19|-|-
TGTGCCAGTAGTATCAGACAGGAACCGTTCTCTGGAAACACCATATATTTT
CASSIRQEPFSGNTIYF
>TRBJ2-5|TRBV29-1|-|TRBD2
TGCAGCCCTTGGGTAATAGCGGGGGCCCAAGAGACCCAGTACTTC
CSPWVIAGAQETQYF
>TRBJ1-2|TRBV6-5|-|-
TGTGCCAGCAGTTTTCAGGGAGGCTATGGCTACACCTTC
CASSFQGGYGYTF
>TRBJ1-1|TRBV19|-|TRBD1
TGTGCCAGTAGTTGGACAGGGAGGACTGAAGCTTTCTTT
CASSWTGRTEAFF
>TRBJ2-7|TRBV27|-|-
TGTGCCAGCAGTTTATTCGGGTCCTACGAGCAGTACTTC
CASSLFGSYEQYF
>TRBJ2-7|TRBV7-9|-|-
TGTGCCAGCGCCGGGATCACCTACGAGCAGTACTTC
CASAGITYEQYF
>TRBJ1-1|TRBV2|once|TRBD1
TGTGCCAGCACTACGGGACAGGGGGACACTGAAGCTTTCTTT
CASTTGQGDTEAFF
>TRBJ2-7|TRBV4-3|once|TRBD2
TGCGCCAGCAGCCAAGTGGCTAGCGGAACCTACGAGCAGTACTTC
CASSQVASGTYEQYF
>TRBJ1-1|TRBV6-4|-|-
TGTGCCAGCAGTGACTCAACAGGCATGAACACTGAAGCTTTCTTT
CASSDSTGMNTEAFF
>TRBJ1-4|TRBV27|-|-
TGTGCCAGCAGTTTAACAGGGAGGGCGGAAAAACTGTTTTTT
CASSLTGRAEKLFF